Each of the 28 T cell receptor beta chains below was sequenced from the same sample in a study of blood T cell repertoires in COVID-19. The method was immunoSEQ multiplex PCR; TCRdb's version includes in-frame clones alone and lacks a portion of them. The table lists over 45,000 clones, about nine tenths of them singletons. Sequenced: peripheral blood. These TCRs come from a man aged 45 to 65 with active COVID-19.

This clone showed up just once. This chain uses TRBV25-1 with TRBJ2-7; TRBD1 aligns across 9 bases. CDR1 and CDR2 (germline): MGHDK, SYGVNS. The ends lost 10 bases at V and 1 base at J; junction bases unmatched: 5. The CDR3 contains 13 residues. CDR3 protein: CATLQGASYEQYF. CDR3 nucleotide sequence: TGTGCCACCTTACAGGGGGCGTCCTACGAGCAGTACTTC.

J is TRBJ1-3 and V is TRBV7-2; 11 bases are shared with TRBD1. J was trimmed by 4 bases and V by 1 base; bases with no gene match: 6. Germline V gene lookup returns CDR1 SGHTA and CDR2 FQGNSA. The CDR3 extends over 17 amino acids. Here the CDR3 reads CASSLGGQGAGGNTIYF. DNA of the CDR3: TGTGCCAGCAGCTTAGGCGGACAGGGGGCGGGAGGAAACACCATATATTTT.

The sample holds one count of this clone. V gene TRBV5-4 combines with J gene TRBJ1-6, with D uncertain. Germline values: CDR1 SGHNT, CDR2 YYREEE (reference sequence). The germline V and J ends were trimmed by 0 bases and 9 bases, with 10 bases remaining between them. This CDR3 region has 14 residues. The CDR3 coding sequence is TGTGCCAGCAGCTTGGGGGGAGAGGTTTCACCCCTCCACTTT. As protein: CASSLGGEVSPLHF.

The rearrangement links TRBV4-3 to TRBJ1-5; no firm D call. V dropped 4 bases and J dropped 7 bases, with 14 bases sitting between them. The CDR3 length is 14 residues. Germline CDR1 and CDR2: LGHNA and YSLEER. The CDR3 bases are TGCGCCAGCAGCCGAGCGAGGAGTGACCAGCCCCAGCATTTT. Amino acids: CASSRARSDQPQHF.

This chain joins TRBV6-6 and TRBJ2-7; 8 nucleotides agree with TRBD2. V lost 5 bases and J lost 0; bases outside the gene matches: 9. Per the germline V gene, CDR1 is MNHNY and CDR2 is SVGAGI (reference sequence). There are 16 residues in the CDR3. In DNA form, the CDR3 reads TGTGCCAGCAGTCTTTCCGGGACTAGAAGCTCCTACGAGCAGTACTTC. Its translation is CASSLSGTRSSYEQYF.

As DNA, the CDR3 is TGTGCCAGCAATTCAATAGCGGGACCCTCCTACGAGCAGTACTTC. It yields the protein CASNSIAGPSYEQYF. The genes are TRBV27 and TRBJ2-7; 8 bases line up with TRBD2. The CDR3 loop spans 15 amino acids. The V gene end was trimmed by 7 bases and the J gene end by 0 bases; junction bases not matched to a gene: 8. The V gene's germline CDR1 is MNHEY and CDR2 SMNVEV (reference sequence).

The CDR3 bases are TGTGCCAGCAGTTATGGGACTAGCGAAGATGAGCAGTTCTTC. It yields the protein CASSYGTSEDEQFF. The chain links TRBV6-6 to TRBJ2-1; 10 positions agree with TRBD2. The V segment lost 3 bases and the J segment 8 bases; nucleotides outside the gene matches: 4. The CDR3 is 14 residues long. CDR1 is MNHNY, CDR2 SVGAGI, per germline (reference sequence).

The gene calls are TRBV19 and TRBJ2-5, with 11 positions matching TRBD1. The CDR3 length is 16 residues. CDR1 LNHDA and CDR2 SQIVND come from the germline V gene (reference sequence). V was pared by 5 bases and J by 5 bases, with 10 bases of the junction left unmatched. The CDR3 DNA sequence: TGTGCCAGTAGTTTCCCCGGACAGGGGGCGGGGGAGACCCAGTACTTC. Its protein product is CASSFPGQGAGETQYF.

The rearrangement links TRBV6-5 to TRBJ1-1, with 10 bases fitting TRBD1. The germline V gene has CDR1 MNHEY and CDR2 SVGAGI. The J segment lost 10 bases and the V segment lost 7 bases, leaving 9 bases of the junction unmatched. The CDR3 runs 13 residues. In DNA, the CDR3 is TGTGCCAGCACCAAACCCGGACAGGGGGGAGCTTTCTTT. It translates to CASTKPGQGGAFF.

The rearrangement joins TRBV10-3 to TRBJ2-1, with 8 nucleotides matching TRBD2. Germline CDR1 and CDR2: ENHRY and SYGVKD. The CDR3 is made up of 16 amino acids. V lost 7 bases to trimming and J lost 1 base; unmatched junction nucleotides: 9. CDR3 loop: CAINPGGRGSYNEQFF. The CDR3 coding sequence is TGTGCCATCAACCCGGGAGGGAGGGGATCCTACAATGAGCAGTTCTTC.

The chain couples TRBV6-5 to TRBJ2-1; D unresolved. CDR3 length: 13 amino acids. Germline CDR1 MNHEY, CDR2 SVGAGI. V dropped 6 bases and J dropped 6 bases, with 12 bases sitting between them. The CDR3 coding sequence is TGTGCCAGCAGGAGGAGACCAACCAATGAGCAGTTCTTC. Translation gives CASRRRPTNEQFF.

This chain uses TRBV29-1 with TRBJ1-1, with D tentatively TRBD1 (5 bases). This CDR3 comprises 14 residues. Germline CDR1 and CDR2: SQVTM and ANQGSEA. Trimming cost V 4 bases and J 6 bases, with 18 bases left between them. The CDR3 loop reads CSVGGGGAGAEAFF. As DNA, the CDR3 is TGCAGCGTTGGCGGGGGGGGTGCTGGGGCTGAAGCTTTCTTT.

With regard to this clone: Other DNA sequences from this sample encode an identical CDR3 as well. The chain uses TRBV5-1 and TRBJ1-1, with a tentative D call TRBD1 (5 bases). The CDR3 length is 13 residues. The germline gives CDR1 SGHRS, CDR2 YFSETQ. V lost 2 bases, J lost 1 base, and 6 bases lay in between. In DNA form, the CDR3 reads TGCGCCAGCAGCTTACAGGAGAACACTGAAGCTTTCTTT. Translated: CASSLQENTEAFF.

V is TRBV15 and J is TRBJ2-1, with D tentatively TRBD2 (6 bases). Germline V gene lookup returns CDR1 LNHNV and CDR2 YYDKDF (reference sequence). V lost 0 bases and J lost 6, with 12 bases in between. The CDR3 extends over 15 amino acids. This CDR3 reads CATSRDRGLINEQFF. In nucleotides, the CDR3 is TGTGCCACCAGCAGAGATAGAGGACTAATCAATGAGCAGTTCTTC. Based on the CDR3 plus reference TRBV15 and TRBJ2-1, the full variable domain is DAMVIQNPRYQVTQFGKPVTLSCSQTLNHNVMYWYQQKSSQAPKLLFHYYDKDFNNEADTPDNFQSRRPNTSFCFLDIRSPGLGDTAMYLCATSRDRGLINEQFFGPGTRLTVL.

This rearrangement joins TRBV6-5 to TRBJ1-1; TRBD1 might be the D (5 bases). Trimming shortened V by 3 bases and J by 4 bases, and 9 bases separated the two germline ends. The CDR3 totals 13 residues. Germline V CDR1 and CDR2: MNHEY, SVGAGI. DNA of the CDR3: TGTGCCAGCAGTTATCAGGGAGGCACTGAAGCTTTCTTT. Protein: CASSYQGGTEAFF.

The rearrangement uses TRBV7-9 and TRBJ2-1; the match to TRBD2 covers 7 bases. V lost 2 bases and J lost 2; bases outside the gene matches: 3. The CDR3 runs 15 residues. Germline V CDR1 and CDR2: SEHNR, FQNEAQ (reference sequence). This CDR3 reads CASSLWGGPYNEQFF. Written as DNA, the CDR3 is TGTGCCAGCAGCTTATGGGGGGGACCCTACAATGAGCAGTTCTTC.

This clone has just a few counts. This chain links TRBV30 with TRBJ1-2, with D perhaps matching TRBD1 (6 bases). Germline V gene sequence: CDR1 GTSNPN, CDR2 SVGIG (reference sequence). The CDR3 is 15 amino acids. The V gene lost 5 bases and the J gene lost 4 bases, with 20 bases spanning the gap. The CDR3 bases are TGTGCCTGGGTCCCCGGGTCAGGGGCCTCCTATGGCTACACCTTC. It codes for CAWVPGSGASYGYTF.

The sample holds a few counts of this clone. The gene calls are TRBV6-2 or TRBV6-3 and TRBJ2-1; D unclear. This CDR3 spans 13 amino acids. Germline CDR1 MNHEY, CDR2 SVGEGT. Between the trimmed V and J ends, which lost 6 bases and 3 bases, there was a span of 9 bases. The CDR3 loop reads CASSPTDYNEQFF. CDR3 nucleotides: TGTGCCAGCAGCCCTACAGACTACAATGAGCAGTTCTTC.

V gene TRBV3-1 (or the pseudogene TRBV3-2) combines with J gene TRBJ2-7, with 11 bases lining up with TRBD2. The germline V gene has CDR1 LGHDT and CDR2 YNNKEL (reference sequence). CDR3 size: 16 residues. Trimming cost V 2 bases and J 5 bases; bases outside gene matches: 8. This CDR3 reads CASSQTTSGAQDEQYF. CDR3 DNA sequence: TGTGCCAGCAGCCAAACGACTAGCGGGGCTCAGGACGAGCAGTACTTC.

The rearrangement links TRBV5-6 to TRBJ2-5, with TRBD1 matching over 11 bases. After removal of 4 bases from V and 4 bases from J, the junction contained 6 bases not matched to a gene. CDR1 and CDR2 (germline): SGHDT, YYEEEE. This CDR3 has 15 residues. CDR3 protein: CASSAGTGGVETQYF. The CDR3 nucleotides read TGTGCCAGCAGCGCCGGGACAGGGGGGGTAGAGACCCAGTACTTC. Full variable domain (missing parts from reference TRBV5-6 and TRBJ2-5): DAGVTQSPTHLIKTRGQQVTLRCSPKSGHDTVSWYQQALGQGPQFIFQYYEEEERQRGNFPDRFSGHQFPNYSSELNVNALLLGDSALYLCASSAGTGGVETQYFGPGTRLLVL.

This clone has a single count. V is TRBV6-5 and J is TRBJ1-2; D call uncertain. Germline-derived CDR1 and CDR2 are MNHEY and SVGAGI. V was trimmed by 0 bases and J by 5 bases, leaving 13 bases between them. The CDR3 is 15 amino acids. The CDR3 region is CASSYSEGGRYGYTF. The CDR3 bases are TGTGCCAGCAGTTACTCCGAGGGAGGTCGATATGGCTACACCTTC.

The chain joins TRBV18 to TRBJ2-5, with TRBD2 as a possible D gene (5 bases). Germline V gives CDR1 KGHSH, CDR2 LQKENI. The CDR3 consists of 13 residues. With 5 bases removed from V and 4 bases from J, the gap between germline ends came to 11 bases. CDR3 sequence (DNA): TGTGCCAGCTCATCTGGTGAGGGAGAGACCCAGTACTTC. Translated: CASSSGEGETQYF.

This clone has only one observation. The CDR3 is CATNPSVGGGNTEAFF. The CDR3 DNA follows: TGTGCCACCAACCCATCGGTGGGAGGTGGCAACACTGAAGCTTTCTTT. J is TRBJ1-1 and V is TRBV15; D not resolved. Trimming took off 7 bases at V and 2 bases at J, with 20 bases between the two ends. Germline V gives CDR1 LNHNV, CDR2 YYDKDF (reference sequence). The CDR3 totals 16 residues.

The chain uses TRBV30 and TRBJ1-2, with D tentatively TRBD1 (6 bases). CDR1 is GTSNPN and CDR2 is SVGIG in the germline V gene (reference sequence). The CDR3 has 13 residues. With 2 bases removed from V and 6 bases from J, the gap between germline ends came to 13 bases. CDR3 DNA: TGTGCCTGGAGTCCACCCTACAGGGATGGCTACACCTTC. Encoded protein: CAWSPPYRDGYTF.

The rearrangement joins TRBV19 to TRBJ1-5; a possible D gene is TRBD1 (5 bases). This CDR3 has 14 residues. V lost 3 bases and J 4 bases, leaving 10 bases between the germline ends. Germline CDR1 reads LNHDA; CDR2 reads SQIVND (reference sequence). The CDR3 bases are TGTGCCAGTAGTATGAGGTACAGGAATCAGCCCCAGCATTTT. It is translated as CASSMRYRNQPQHF.

CDR3 sequence (DNA): TGTGCCAGCAGCCAAGCGGTCCTAGTGGCGGCGTGGGAGACCCAGTACTTC. This sequence encodes CASSQAVLVAAWETQYF. This chain links TRBV3-1 (or the pseudogene TRBV3-2) with TRBJ2-5; D remains ambiguous. Germline CDR1 and CDR2: LGHDT and YNNKEL (reference sequence). The V end lost 1 base, the J end lost 5 bases, and 20 bases lay between the germline ends. The length of the CDR3 is 17 residues.

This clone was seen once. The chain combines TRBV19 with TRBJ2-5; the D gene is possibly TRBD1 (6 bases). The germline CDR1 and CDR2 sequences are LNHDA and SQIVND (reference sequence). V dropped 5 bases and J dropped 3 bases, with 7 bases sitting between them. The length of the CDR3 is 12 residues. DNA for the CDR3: TGTGCCAGTAGTTACAGGGAAGAGACCCAGTACTTC. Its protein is CASSYREETQYF.

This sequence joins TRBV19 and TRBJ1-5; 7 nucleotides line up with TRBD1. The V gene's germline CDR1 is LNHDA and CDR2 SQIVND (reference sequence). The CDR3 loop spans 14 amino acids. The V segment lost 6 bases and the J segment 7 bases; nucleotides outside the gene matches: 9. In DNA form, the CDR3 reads TGTGCCAGTAGATGGCGGGCAGGGGGGCAGCCCCAGCATTTT. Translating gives CASRWRAGGQPQHF.